This entry lists 14 T cell receptor beta chains sequenced from one sample in a study of shared clonotypes between healthy human individuals. The data were produced by immunoSEQ multiplex PCR, yet TCRdb's version contains in-frame clones alone and is incomplete. The sample has a few million clones, over 90% seen once; the top ten hold approximately 0.4%. The sequenced sample consisted of naive CD4+ T cells from PBMCs. Subset: CD45RA+ positively selected. The receptors here all came from a man between 18 and 35 years old in good health. Some clones in this sample may be carry-over from other donors' samples.

The rearrangement uses TRBV19 and TRBJ2-1, with unresolved D. V shed 5 bases and J shed 0 bases, with 8 bases lying between them. The CDR3 runs to 14 residues. The germline CDR1 and CDR2 sequences are LNHDA and SQIVND (reference sequence). This CDR3 reads CASSRGSSYNEQFF. Here the CDR3 DNA reads TGTGCCAGTAGTCGCGGAAGCTCCTACAATGAGCAGTTCTTC. The whole variable domain, remainder taken from reference TRBV19 and TRBJ2-1, is DGGITQSPKYLFRKEGQNVTLSCEQNLNHDAMYWYRQDPGQGLRLIYYSQIVNDFQKGDIAEGYSVSREKKESFPLTVTSAQKNPTAFYLCASSRGSSYNEQFFGPGTRLTVL.

The chain has TRBV19 and TRBJ1-2, with D perhaps TRBD1 (6 bases). Germline CDR1 LNHDA, CDR2 SQIVND (reference sequence). Trimming removed 4 bases from V and 5 bases from J, with 17 bases in between. The CDR3 is 15 residues long. The CDR3 sequence: CASSTAGAQPYGYTF. DNA for the CDR3: TGTGCCAGTAGTACCGCGGGGGCGCAACCTTATGGCTACACCTTC. The entire variable domain, with the rest obtained from reference TRBV19 and TRBJ1-2, is as follows: DGGITQSPKYLFRKEGQNVTLSCEQNLNHDAMYWYRQDPGQGLRLIYYSQIVNDFQKGDIAEGYSVSREKKESFPLTVTSAQKNPTAFYLCASSTAGAQPYGYTFGSGTRLTVV.

The chain combines TRBV4-1 with TRBJ2-1, with a possible D match to TRBD2 (5 bases). V lost 0 bases, J lost 0 bases, and 12 bases lay in between. Germline V gene data show CDR1 as MGHRA and CDR2 as YSYEKL. The CDR3 extends over 17 amino acids. The CDR3 protein is CASSQEWKRSSYNEQFF. The CDR3 bases are TGCGCCAGCAGCCAAGAATGGAAGCGGAGCTCCTACAATGAGCAGTTCTTC.

This chain links TRBV14 with TRBJ2-6; 8 bases match TRBD1. This CDR3 is 20 amino acids long. The germline V gene has CDR1 SGHDN and CDR2 FVKESK. The junction had 15 bases not matched to a gene; V was cut back by 0 bases and J by 5 bases. CDR3 DNA sequence: TGTGCCAGCAGCCAAGATCATTTGGGACAGGTGGGGGTCTGGGCCAACGTCCTGACTTTC. It encodes CASSQDHLGQVGVWANVLTF.

The chain uses TRBV6-5 and TRBJ2-2; D is possibly TRBD1 or TRBD2 (5 bases each). This CDR3 comprises 15 residues. The germline V gene has CDR1 MNHEY and CDR2 SVGAGI. The ends were cut back, 6 bases at V and 3 bases at J, with 14 bases in the middle. The CDR3 loop is CASSWDGPYTGELFF. DNA of the CDR3: TGTGCCAGCAGCTGGGACGGCCCATACACCGGGGAGCTGTTTTTT.

Details on this clone: Other nucleotide sequences from this sample produce the same CDR3. V is TRBV12-5 and J is TRBJ2-5, with D possibly being TRBD2 (6 bases). Germline loops: CDR1 LGHNT, CDR2 FRNRAP. CDR3 length: 13 amino acids. The germline V and J ends were trimmed by 0 bases and 5 bases, with 7 bases remaining between them. The CDR3 DNA reads as TGTGCTAGTGGTTTGGTCGGAGGGGAGACCCAGTACTTC. Translation gives CASGLVGGETQYF.

The chain combines TRBV19 with TRBJ1-2; possible D gene TRBD1, 5 bases. Germline values: CDR1 LNHDA, CDR2 SQIVND (reference sequence). This CDR3 contains 17 residues. With 5 bases removed from V and 4 bases from J, the gap between germline ends came to 23 bases. CDR3 nucleotide sequence: TGTGCCAGTAGTGATATAGGGGCCCTGGCGTTTATCTATGGCTACACCTTC. This codes for CASSDIGALAFIYGYTF.

This chain links TRBV19 with TRBJ1-1; TRBD1 agrees at 11 bases. The junction had 7 bases not matched to a gene; V was cut back by 5 bases and J by 8 bases. Germline lookup yields CDR1 LNHDA and CDR2 SQIVND (reference sequence). The CDR3 loop spans 14 amino acids. CDR3 coding DNA: TGTGCCAGTAGTCCCCGGACAGGGGGCTCGGAAGCTTTCTTT. Translation: CASSPRTGGSEAFF.

V gene TRBV25-1 combines with J gene TRBJ2-2, with TRBD1 as a possible D gene (6 bases). With 4 bases removed from V and 3 bases from J, the gap between germline ends came to 12 bases. Germline values: CDR1 MGHDK, CDR2 SYGVNS. The CDR3 totals 15 residues. This chain's CDR3 is CASSARQGYTGELFF. DNA of the CDR3: TGTGCCAGCAGTGCTCGGCAGGGGTACACCGGGGAGCTGTTTTTT.

V gene TRBV5-1 combines with J gene TRBJ2-7, with D possibly matching TRBD2 (6 bases). CDR3 length equals 14 residues. Between the trimmed V and J ends, which lost 2 bases and 2 bases, there was a span of 11 bases. The germline gives CDR1 SGHRS, CDR2 YFSETQ. The CDR3 nucleotides are TGCGCCAGCAGCTTCCCGGGAGAGACCTACGAGCAGTACTTC. Translated, it gives CASSFPGETYEQYF. The full variable domain, rest sourced from reference TRBV5-1 and TRBJ2-7, is KAGVTQTPRYLIKTRGQQVTLSCSPISGHRSVSWYQQTPGQGLQFLFEYFSETQRNKGNFPGRFSGRQFSNSRSEMNVSTLELGDSALYLCASSFPGETYEQYFGPGTRLTVT.

The chain uses TRBV10-1 and TRBJ2-5, with D maybe TRBD1 (6 bases). CDR1 is WNHNN and CDR2 is SYGVQD in the germline V gene (reference sequence). This CDR3 contains 13 residues. V shed 7 bases and J shed 5 bases, with 14 bases lying between them. The CDR3 reads CASNRTEGETQYF. The CDR3 nucleotides are TGCGCCAGCAACCGGACAGAGGGGGAGACCCAGTACTTC.

This chain uses TRBV28 with TRBJ2-1; D gene unclear. Germline loops: CDR1 MDHEN, CDR2 SYDVKM. The CDR3 is made up of 14 amino acids. V was clipped by 1 base and J by 6 bases, with 10 bases between them. The DNA for the CDR3 is TGTGCCAGCAGTTTATTGGTCCTGGGCAATGAGCAGTTCTTC. It encodes CASSLLVLGNEQFF.

This clone was seen a few times. The chain has TRBV19 and TRBJ1-2; 7 positions agree with TRBD1. Trimming removed 7 bases from V and 6 bases from J; junction bases left unmatched: 8. The CDR3 is 13 amino acids. CDR1 is LNHDA, CDR2 SQIVND, per germline (reference sequence). The CDR3 sequence: CASTALGGNGYTF. CDR3 nucleotides: TGTGCCAGTACCGCTCTAGGGGGCAATGGCTACACCTTC.

The chain employs TRBV19 and TRBJ1-2; TRBD1 might be the D (6 bases). Trimming removed 3 bases at V and 4 bases at J, with 18 bases between. The CDR3 extends over 16 amino acids. Germline loops: CDR1 LNHDA, CDR2 SQIVND (reference sequence). The CDR3: CASSMTGGALLYGYTF. CDR3 DNA sequence: TGTGCCAGTAGTATGACCGGGGGCGCGCTGCTCTATGGCTACACCTTC. Combining the CDR3 with reference TRBV19 and TRBJ1-2 gives the whole variable domain DGGITQSPKYLFRKEGQNVTLSCEQNLNHDAMYWYRQDPGQGLRLIYYSQIVNDFQKGDIAEGYSVSREKKESFPLTVTSAQKNPTAFYLCASSMTGGALLYGYTFGSGTRLTVV.